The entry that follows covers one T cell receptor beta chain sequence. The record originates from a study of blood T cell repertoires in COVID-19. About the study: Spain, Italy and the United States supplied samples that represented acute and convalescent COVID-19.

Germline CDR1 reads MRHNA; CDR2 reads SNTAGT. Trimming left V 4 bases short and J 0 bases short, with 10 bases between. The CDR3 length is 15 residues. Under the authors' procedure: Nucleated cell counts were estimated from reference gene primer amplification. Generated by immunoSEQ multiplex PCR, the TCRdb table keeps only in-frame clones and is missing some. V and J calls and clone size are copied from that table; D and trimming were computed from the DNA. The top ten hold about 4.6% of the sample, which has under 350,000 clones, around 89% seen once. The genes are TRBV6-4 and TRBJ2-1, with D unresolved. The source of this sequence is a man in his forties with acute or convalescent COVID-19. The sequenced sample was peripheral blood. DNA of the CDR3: TGTGCCAGCAGTGCGCGGCCTAGCTCCTACAATGAGCAGTTCTTC. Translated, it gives CASSARPSSYNEQFF.